Listed below are T cell receptor beta chains from one sample, sequenced in a study of OX40 agonist ivuxolimab in advanced cancers. Profiling relied on immunoSEQ multiplex PCR, and the TCRdb table lists in-frame clones only, not all of them. The sample holds about 69,000 clones, 80% to 95% seen once. Sequencing used CD4+ or CD8+ T cells sorted from blood, obtained in a trial of the OX40 agonist ivuxolimab. These receptors all stem from an adult with an advanced solid tumor such as melanoma, head and neck, liver or kidney cancer. The CDR3 runs from the conserved cysteine through the conserved F or W. The D gene is left open where the match is weak. A clone size is listed for some rows: how often the clone was seen (once, few, many), or a class if it is expanded.

J	V	size	D	CDR3	DNA
TRBJ1-1	TRBV5-1	-	-	CASSLERVRATNTEAFF	TGCGCCAGCAGCCTAGAGAGAGTCAGGGCGACGAACACTGAAGCTTTCTTT
TRBJ2-7	TRBV30	once	-	CAWTSMDEQYF	TGTGCCTGGACTAGTATGGACGAGCAGTACTTC
TRBJ1-3	TRBV13	-	-	CASSDRWSSGNTIYF	TGTGCCAGCAGCGACCGGTGGAGCTCTGGAAACACCATATATTTT
TRBJ1-2	TRBV27	-	-	CASSNREGYGYTF	TGTGCCAGCAGTAACAGGGAAGGCTATGGCTACACCTTC
TRBJ2-2	TRBV10-2	few	TRBD1	CASRTGVGSGELFF	TGCGCCAGCAGAACAGGGGTAGGATCCGGGGAGCTGTTTTTT
TRBJ2-5	TRBV10-3	-	-	CAISVGTSKETQYF	TGTGCCATCAGTGTAGGGACTTCCAAAGAGACCCAGTACTTC
TRBJ2-7	TRBV23-1	once	TRBD2	CASSPGLAGGPRYEQYF	TGCGCCAGCAGTCCGGGACTAGCGGGAGGGCCGCGGTACGAGCAGTACTTC
TRBJ2-3	TRBV7-3	-	-	CASSSAGLTDTQYF	TGTGCCAGCAGCTCCGCAGGACTGACAGATACGCAGTATTTT
TRBJ2-7	TRBV5-6	-	TRBD1	CASSLGQFAYEQYF	TGTGCCAGCAGCCTGGGACAGTTCGCCTACGAGCAGTACTTC
TRBJ2-1	TRBV15	-	TRBD2	CATSRDRLASTEQFF	TGTGCCACCAGCAGAGATCGACTAGCTTCCACTGAGCAGTTCTTC
TRBJ2-3	TRBV28	once	TRBD2	CASSLAGGADTQYF	TGTGCCAGCAGTCTAGCGGGAGGAGCAGATACGCAGTATTTT
TRBJ2-3	TRBV5-1	few	TRBD2	CASSLAVGEGNTDTQYF	TGCGCCAGCAGCTTGGCGGTGGGGGAGGGAAACACAGATACGCAGTATTTT
TRBJ2-3	TRBV5-1	-	TRBD1	CASSPDRGRSTDTQYF	TGCGCCAGCAGCCCGGACAGGGGGCGAAGCACAGATACGCAGTATTTT
TRBJ1-5	TRBV7-3	-	TRBD1	CASSPGQGANNQPQHF	TGTGCCAGCAGCCCAGGACAGGGGGCTAACAATCAGCCCCAGCATTTT
TRBJ1-2	TRBV2	-	TRBD1	CASSDLGQGAGGYTF	TGTGCCAGCAGTGACTTGGGACAGGGGGCTGGTGGCTACACCTTC
TRBJ2-2	TRBV7-3	-	-	CASSLLGTGELFF	TGTGCCAGCAGCTTACTTGGCACCGGGGAGCTGTTTTTT
TRBJ2-3	TRBV5-4	-	-	CASSLGGSHTDTQYF	TGTGCCAGCAGCTTGGGAGGGTCCCACACAGATACGCAGTATTTT
TRBJ2-7	TRBV28	-	TRBD1	CASSPGQGAFEQYF	TGTGCCAGCAGTCCAGGACAGGGGGCGTTTGAGCAGTACTTC
TRBJ2-7	TRBV5-1	-	-	CASSLAQSSYEQYF	TGCGCCAGCAGCTTGGCCCAAAGCTCCTACGAGCAGTACTTC
TRBJ2-1	TRBV11-2	few	TRBD2	CASVPSGTMRQFF	TGTGCAAGCGTCCCTAGCGGTACAATGAGGCAGTTCTTC
TRBJ2-2	TRBV9	-	TRBD2	CASSSRETTWTSGRRDTGELFF	TGTGCCAGCAGCTCACGTGAGACTACGTGGACTAGCGGGAGGAGAGACACCGGGGAGCTGTTTTTT
TRBJ2-1	TRBV29-1	-	-	CSVGGNEQFF	TGCAGCGTTGGCGGGAATGAGCAGTTCTTC
TRBJ2-7	TRBV5-1	-	TRBD2	CASSLLREGPHEQYF	TGCGCCAGCAGCTTGTTGCGGGAGGGCCCCCACGAGCAGTACTTC
TRBJ1-5	TRBV28	-	-	CASSFGVRVQPQHF	TGTGCCAGCAGTTTTGGTGTACGGGTTCAGCCCCAGCATTTT
TRBJ2-2	TRBV11-2	-	-	CASSLAPNTGELFF	TGTGCCAGCAGCTTAGCGCCGAACACCGGGGAGCTGTTTTTT
TRBJ2-1	TRBV10-1	-	-	CASSESLTIEQFF	TGCGCCAGCAGTGAGAGCCTGACGATCGAACAGTTCTTC
TRBJ2-6	TRBV14	-	-	CASSQGRQTGANVLTF	TGTGCCAGCAGCCAAGGAAGACAGACTGGGGCCAACGTCCTGACTTTC
TRBJ2-1	TRBV6-5	-	TRBD2	CATLAGVSNEQFF	TGTGCCACCCTAGCGGGAGTGAGCAATGAGCAGTTCTTC
TRBJ2-3	TRBV2	few	-	CASSEALYLIDTQYF	TGTGCCAGCAGTGAAGCGCTTTACCTAATAGATACGCAGTATTTT
TRBJ2-2	TRBV7-9	-	-	CASSSGRNTGELFF	TGTGCCAGCAGCTCGGGACGGAACACCGGGGAGCTGTTTTTT
TRBJ1-4	TRBV6-6	-	-	CASNRDNTNEKLFF	TGTGCCAGCAACCGGGACAACACGAATGAAAAACTGTTTTTT
TRBJ2-7	TRBV27	once	TRBD1	CASSSRPGQGAYEQYF	TGTGCCAGCAGTTCGCGACCGGGACAGGGGGCCTACGAGCAGTACTTC
TRBJ1-1	TRBV19	-	TRBD1	CASSPPGTGGRTEAFF	TGTGCCAGTAGTCCGCCCGGGACAGGGGGCAGGACTGAAGCTTTCTTT
TRBJ1-1	TRBV9	-	TRBD1	CASSAPRTGDTEAFF	TGTGCCAGCAGCGCACCTCGGACAGGGGACACTGAAGCTTTCTTT
TRBJ2-7	TRBV28	-	TRBD2	CASRWGGRDYEQYF	TGTGCCAGCAGGTGGGGCGGGAGGGACTACGAGCAGTACTTC
TRBJ1-3	TRBV7-9	once	TRBD1	CASSLVSGGGNTIYF	TGTGCCAGCAGCTTAGTTTCAGGGGGTGGAAACACCATATATTTT
TRBJ2-1	TRBV5-1	once	TRBD2	CASRPGTSGYNEQFF	TGCGCCAGCAGGCCTGGGACTAGCGGTTACAATGAGCAGTTCTTC
TRBJ2-3	TRBV18	-	TRBD1	CASSGQPTDTQYF	TGTGCCAGCTCGGGACAGCCGACAGATACGCAGTATTTT
TRBJ2-7	TRBV30	-	-	CAWKVSISSYEQYF	TGTGCCTGGAAAGTCAGCATAAGCTCCTACGAGCAGTACTTC
TRBJ1-2	TRBV6-6	-	TRBD1	CASRTTGVYGYTF	TGTGCCAGCAGGACTACAGGGGTTTATGGCTACACCTTC
TRBJ1-1	TRBV19	-	-	CASLDRTKGWENTEAFF	TGTGCCAGCCTCGACAGGACGAAAGGATGGGAGAACACTGAAGCTTTCTTT
TRBJ2-1	TRBV5-1	-	-	CASSQGSANEQFF	TGCGCCAGCAGTCAAGGTTCTGCAAATGAGCAGTTCTTC
TRBJ2-1	TRBV6-5	-	-	CASSYLSGGNEQFF	TGTGCCAGCAGTTACTTATCGGGTGGAAATGAGCAGTTCTTC
TRBJ2-7	TRBV5-1	-	-	CASSSQPGSHPDYEQYF	TGCGCCAGCAGCTCTCAACCGGGCTCACACCCAGACTACGAGCAGTACTTC
TRBJ2-2	TRBV19	-	-	CASSIATGFTGELFF	TGTGCCAGTAGTATAGCTACAGGGTTTACCGGGGAGCTGTTTTTT
TRBJ2-3	TRBV30	-	-	CAWGSTPYTQYF	TGTGCCTGGGGATCCACACCTTATACGCAGTATTTT
TRBJ1-6	TRBV10-2	-	TRBD1	CASSLTLTGTNSPLHF	TGCGCCAGCAGCCTGACCTTGACAGGGACGAATTCACCCCTCCACTTT